Shown below are 22 T cell receptor beta chains from a single sample sequenced in a study of T cell repertoires in cytomegalovirus infection. Each CDR3 protein gets one entry after TCRdb re-called the reads with MiXCR. The profile covers around 310,000 distinct CDR3 sequences, with roughly 28% appearing a single time and around 19% taken by the ten largest. These receptors' targets are unknown. The input for sequencing was cultured PBMCs, taken from culture after CMV antigen stimulation. Receptors were obtained from a human donor in good health (CMV status not recorded). Some clones in this sample may be carry-over from other donors' samples.

Points on this clonotype: Compared with germline, one end of the junction differs, possibly owing to a read error. This CDR3 reads CASGLFRQKAYEQYF. The DNA of the CDR3 is TGTGCCAGCGGCTTATTTCGCCAGAAAGCCTACGAGCAGTACTTC. V usage is TRBV7-9 and J usage is TRBJ2-7, with D unresolved. The CDR3 is made up of 15 amino acids. Germline assignment: CDR1 SEHNR and CDR2 FQNEAQ (reference sequence).

This clonotype was found a few times. This rearrangement joins TRBV4-1 to TRBJ2-4, with D possibly called TRBD1 or TRBD2 (5 bases each). The CDR3 covers 14 residues. CDR1 and CDR2 (germline): MGHRA, YSYEKL. Trimming removed 5 bases from V and 6 bases from J, with 14 bases in between. This CDR3 reads CASSTPGRGNIQYF. CDR3 bases: TGCGCCAGCAGCACTCCGGGAAGGGGAAACATTCAGTACTTC.

The chain employs TRBV6-1 and TRBJ1-5; tentative D call: TRBD1 (5 bases). Deletions cut 7 bases from V and 2 bases from J, with 12 bases between. Per the germline V gene, CDR1 is MNHNS and CDR2 is SASEGT. The CDR3 is 14 amino acids. The CDR3 protein is CASTTGDGNQPQHF. The DNA of the CDR3 is TGTGCCAGCACCACGGGGGATGGCAATCAGCCCCAGCATTTT.

As DNA, the CDR3 is TGTGCCAGCAGCTTAGTAGGGGCGACTAGCGGGGGTCCCGGCGGAGATACGCAGTATTTT. It translates to CASSLVGATSGGPGGDTQYF. This chain connects TRBV7-2 to TRBJ2-3, with 12 nucleotides matching TRBD2. V lost 1 base to trimming and J lost 5 bases; unmatched junction nucleotides: 16. Germline V lookup: CDR1 SGHTA, CDR2 FQGNSA. This CDR3 spans 20 amino acids. The entire variable domain, with the rest obtained from reference TRBV7-2 and TRBJ2-3, is as follows: GAGVSQSPSNKVTEKGKDVELRCDPISGHTALYWYRQSLGQGLEFLIYFQGNSAPDKSGLPSDRFSAERTGGSVSTLTIQRTQQEDSAVYLCASSLVGATSGGPGGDTQYFGPGTRLTVL.

This clonotype appeared many times. The V gene is TRBV7-2, the J gene TRBJ2-1; 11 bases align to TRBD2. Germline lookup yields CDR1 SGHTA and CDR2 FQGNSA. V dropped 5 bases and J dropped 4; count of bases not matched to a gene: 4. CDR3 length: 15 amino acids. CDR3 in amino acids: CASSPGLAEYNEQFF. DNA of the CDR3: TGTGCCAGCAGCCCGGGACTAGCGGAGTACAATGAGCAGTTCTTC.

V is TRBV5-1 and J is TRBJ1-1; D is undetermined. V lost 3 bases to trimming and J lost 1 base, with 10 bases between them. CDR3 length: 14 residues. CDR1 and CDR2 (germline): SGHRS, YFSETQ. CDR3 sequence (DNA): TGCGCCAGCAGCTGGGGAGAAGCGAACACTGAAGCTTTCTTT. Translating it yields CASSWGEANTEAFF.

This clonotype has a count of ten or more. J is TRBJ2-1 and V is TRBV4-1; TRBD1 might be the D (5 bases). The CDR3 covers 14 residues. The V and J ends lost 1 base and 8 bases respectively, with 12 bases between them. Germline CDR1 MGHRA, CDR2 YSYEKL. For the CDR3, the DNA is TGCGCCAGCAGCCAAGTGGCACAGGTTGATGAGCAGTTCTTC. Its translation is CASSQVAQVDEQFF.

The chain has TRBV7-2 and TRBJ1-1, with a tentative D call TRBD1 (6 bases). The V end lost 4 bases, the J end lost 5 bases, and 11 bases lay between the germline ends. Germline assignment: CDR1 SGHTA and CDR2 FQGNSA. The CDR3 extends over 13 amino acids. CDR3 loop: CASSSAGVTEAFF. CDR3 nucleotides: TGTGCCAGCAGCTCCGCAGGGGTAACTGAAGCTTTCTTT.

This clonotype was observed a handful of times. The chain uses TRBV28 and TRBJ2-7, with D maybe TRBD2 (5 bases). Germline lookup yields CDR1 MDHEN and CDR2 SYDVKM. Trimming left V 4 bases short and J 1 base short, with 8 bases between. The CDR3 runs 13 residues. The CDR3: CASSSGGSYEQYF. In nucleotides, the CDR3 is TGTGCCAGCAGTTCAGGAGGTTCCTACGAGCAGTACTTC.

CDR3 loop: CASSVDEVGYGYTF. As DNA, the CDR3 is TGTGCCAGCAGCGTAGATGAGGTTGGGTATGGCTACACCTTC. The V and J genes are TRBV9 and TRBJ1-2; the D is unclear. Germline-derived CDR1 and CDR2 are SGDLS and YYNGEE. The CDR3 runs 14 residues. Trimming stripped 0 bases from V and 5 bases from J, with 11 bases between.

This clonotype was observed a few times. V gene TRBV10-2 combines with J gene TRBJ2-1, with 9 bases identical to TRBD2. The CDR3 is made up of 13 amino acids. CDR1 is WSHSY and CDR2 is SAAADI in the germline V gene. The CDR3 coding sequence is TGCGCTGGGACCGGCGGGAGGGCTAATGAGCAGTTCTTC. This sequence encodes CAGTGGRANEQFF.

This clonotype was counted between two and nine times. This chain connects TRBV12-3 or TRBV12-4 to TRBJ1-2; weak D call: TRBD1 (6 bases). This CDR3 has 16 amino acids. Trimming cost V 5 bases and J 4 bases, with 20 bases left between them. In DNA, the CDR3 is TGTGCCAGCAGTCCCAACCGACCCAGGGGATCCTATGGCTACACCTTC. Amino acids: CASSPNRPRGSYGYTF.

In DNA form, the CDR3 reads TGTGCCAGCAGTTCCTGGACAGGGGGCGGTGAGCAGTTCTTC. It yields the protein CASSSWTGGGEQFF. V usage is TRBV12-3 or TRBV12-4 and J usage is TRBJ2-1, with TRBD1 matching 11 bases. The CDR3 contains 14 residues. J gave up 9 bases and V 4 bases, and 5 bases lay outside the gene matches.

The rearrangement joins TRBV10-3 to TRBJ2-7, with D unclear. Per the germline V gene, CDR1 is ENHRY and CDR2 is SYGVKD. Trimming stripped 3 bases from V and 6 bases from J, with 9 bases between. This CDR3 spans 12 amino acids. The CDR3 DNA follows: TGTGCCATCAGTGAAATGGCTAGCGAGCAGTACTTC. Translated, it gives CAISEMASEQYF.

This clonotype occurred once. V gene TRBV6-2 or TRBV6-3 combines with J gene TRBJ1-1; D may be TRBD1 (5 bases). CDR3 length: 14 residues. CDR1 MNHEY and CDR2 SVGEGT come from the germline V gene. V lost 5 bases, J lost 1 base, and 11 bases lay in between. CDR3 bases: TGTGCCAGCAGTGTTACAGGAAAGAACACTGAAGCTTTCTTT. This encodes CASSVTGKNTEAFF.

The CDR3 DNA reads TGTGCCAGTAAGGAAACAGGGACAGCTAACTATGGCTACACCTTC. Its translation: CASKETGTANYGYTF. The chain links TRBV19 to TRBJ1-2; 7 bases map to TRBD1. The CDR3 extends over 15 amino acids. The trim removed 7 bases at V and 0 bases at J, leaving 8 bases unmatched. Germline CDR1 LNHDA, CDR2 SQIVND (reference sequence).

V and J are TRBV3-1 and TRBJ2-1; 7 bases align to TRBD2. Germline CDR1 and CDR2: LGHDT and YNNKEL (reference sequence). Germline trimming cut 0 bases from V and 6 bases from J; bases unmatched to any gene: 2. The CDR3 extends over 14 amino acids. CDR3 nucleotide sequence: TGTGCCAGCAGCCAAGATTCTAGCGGCAATGAGCAGTTCTTC. Residues: CASSQDSSGNEQFF.

This clonotype was recorded a few times. The chain carries TRBV27 and TRBJ2-1, with a possible D match to TRBD2 (6 bases). Germline CDR1 and CDR2: MNHEY and SMNVEV (reference sequence). This CDR3 is 14 amino acids long. The V end was cut by 5 bases, the J end by 4 bases, with 12 bases between. Here the CDR3 DNA reads TGTGCCAGCAGTCCCCAGCGGGTGTACAATGAGCAGTTCTTC. Residues: CASSPQRVYNEQFF.

This clonotype showed up just a few times. V is TRBV5-1 and J is TRBJ2-2; D might be TRBD1 (6 bases). The CDR3 runs to 15 residues. Germline-derived CDR1 and CDR2 are SGHRS and YFSETQ. Trimming shortened V by 4 bases and J by 2 bases, and 12 bases separated the two germline ends. This chain's CDR3 is CASSVWTANTGELFF. In nucleotides, the CDR3 is TGCGCCAGCAGCGTGTGGACAGCAAACACCGGGGAGCTGTTTTTT.

This clonotype was recorded at least ten times. The gene calls are TRBV7-2 and TRBJ1-3, with D perhaps matching TRBD1 (5 bases). Per the germline V gene, CDR1 is SGHTA and CDR2 is FQGNSA. V gave up 1 base and J gave up 4 bases, with 11 bases separating them. The CDR3 contains 15 residues. CDR3 sequence: CASSLEAGTGNTIYF. The DNA for the CDR3 is TGTGCCAGCAGCTTAGAGGCAGGGACGGGAAACACCATATATTTT.

The rearrangement uses TRBV7-2 and TRBJ2-5, with 8 bases that match TRBD2. The germline gives CDR1 SGHTA, CDR2 FQGNSA. This CDR3 is 17 amino acids long. V shed 2 bases and J 1 base; nucleotides not matched to a gene: 9. The CDR3 DNA sequence: TGTGCCAGCAGCTTAAATTTTGCGGGAGGCTCCCAAGAGACCCAGTACTTC. The encoded protein is CASSLNFAGGSQETQYF.

This clonotype was observed a handful of times. DNA of the CDR3: TGTGCCAGCAGCCTCCGGTTCGGGGGTTACGAGCAGTACTTC. Residues: CASSLRFGGYEQYF. The chain employs TRBV27 and TRBJ2-7; D is possibly TRBD2 (6 bases). Germline lookup yields CDR1 MNHEY and CDR2 SMNVEV (reference sequence). The germline V and J ends were trimmed by 6 bases and 4 bases, with 16 bases remaining between them. This CDR3 region has 14 residues.